This T cell receptor beta chain was sequenced in a study of molecular identifiers for immune sequencing clone quantification. Turning to the study itself: In the replicates, RNA derived from about 21,000 or 97,000 naive CD8 cells was divided into five parts, and four were sequenced.

Remarks on this clonotype: Its specificity is not known.

Study observations and caveats: The share of molecules held by clones above 20 RNA copies was over 99% in effector cells and under 1% in naive cells. Jurkat TCR RNA from one cell was spiked into roughly 1 million naive cells, and it was reportedly detectable there.

Researchers sorted naive CD8 T cells as cells that were CD8+CD4-CCR7+CD45RA+. From germline, CDR1 is SNHLY and CDR2 FYNNEI. The CDR3 contains 17 residues. Trimming pared 6 bases from V and 4 bases from J, leaving 25 bases between. TCRdb reprocessed the PCR reads with MiXCR, giving one entry per CDR3 protein. The sample consists of roughly 40,000 distinct CDR3 sequences, approximately 17% of them appearing once. The material sequenced was naive CD8+ T cells from blood, with Jurkat cell RNA spiked in. Stated subset: FACS-sorted CD8+CD4-CCR7+CD45RA+ naive T cells. The chain carries TRBV2 and TRBJ2-7; possibly TRBD1 for D (6 bases). The clonotype was recovered from a human donor in good health. Some libraries in this study had Jurkat cell RNA spiked in. The CDR3 nucleotides are TGTGCCAGCAGAGACCACAGGGATAAAGCCTTAACGTACGAGCAGTACTTC. Translated, it gives CASRDHRDKALTYEQYF.